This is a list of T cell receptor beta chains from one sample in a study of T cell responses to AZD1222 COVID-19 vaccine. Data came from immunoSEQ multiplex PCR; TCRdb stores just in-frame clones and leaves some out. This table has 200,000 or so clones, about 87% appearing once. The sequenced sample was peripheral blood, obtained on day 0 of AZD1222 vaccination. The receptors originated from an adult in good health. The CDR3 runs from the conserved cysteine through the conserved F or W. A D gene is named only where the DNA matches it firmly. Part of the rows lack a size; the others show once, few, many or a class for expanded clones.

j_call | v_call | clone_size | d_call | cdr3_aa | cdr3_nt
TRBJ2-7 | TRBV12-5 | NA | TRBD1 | CASGLTVSGTGFYEQYF | TGTGCTAGTGGTTTGACGGTGTCCGGGACAGGGTTCTACGAGCAGTACTTC
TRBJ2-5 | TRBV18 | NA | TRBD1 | CASSPGTEQETQYF | TGTGCCAGCTCACCAGGGACAGAGCAAGAGACCCAGTACTTC
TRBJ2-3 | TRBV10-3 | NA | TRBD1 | CAISDPDRGRGDTQYF | TGTGCCATCAGTGACCCGGACAGGGGACGAGGAGATACGCAGTATTTT
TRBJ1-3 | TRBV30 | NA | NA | CAWSPPGVSGNTIYF | TGTGCCTGGAGCCCCCCGGGGGTCTCTGGAAACACCATATATTTT
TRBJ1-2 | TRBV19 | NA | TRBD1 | CASKPGQGGNYGYTF | TGTGCCAGTAAGCCCGGACAGGGGGGTAACTATGGCTACACCTTC
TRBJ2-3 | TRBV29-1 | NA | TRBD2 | CSVGLAGVTDTQYF | TGCAGCGTCGGACTAGCGGGAGTCACAGATACGCAGTATTTT
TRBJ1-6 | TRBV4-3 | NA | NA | CASSQVLSSYNSPLHF | TGCGCCAGCAGCCAAGTTCTAAGCTCCTATAATTCACCCCTCCACTTT
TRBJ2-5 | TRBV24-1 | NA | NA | CATSDIGSQLETQYF | TGTGCCACCAGTGATATCGGGAGCCAGTTAGAGACCCAGTACTTC
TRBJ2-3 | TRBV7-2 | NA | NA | CASSLESLVTDTQYF | TGTGCCAGCAGCTTAGAATCCCTAGTCACAGATACGCAGTATTTT
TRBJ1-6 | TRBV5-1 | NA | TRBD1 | CASSLVGTDNSPLHF | TGCGCCAGCAGCTTGGTGGGGACAGACAATTCACCCCTCCACTTT
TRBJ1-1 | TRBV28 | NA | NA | CASSFTPNTEAFF | TGTGCCAGCAGTTTTACGCCCAACACTGAAGCTTTCTTT
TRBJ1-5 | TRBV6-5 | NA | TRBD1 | CATKNDRALYQPQHF | TGTGCCACCAAAAATGACAGGGCGCTCTATCAGCCCCAGCATTTT
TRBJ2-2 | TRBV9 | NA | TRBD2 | CASSVAGGPSGELFF | TGTGCCAGCAGCGTAGCGGGGGGGCCGAGCGGGGAGCTGTTTTTT
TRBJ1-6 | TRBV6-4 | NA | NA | CASSDSGEGNSPLHF | TGTGCCAGCAGTGACTCGGGAGAGGGCAATTCACCCCTCCACTTT
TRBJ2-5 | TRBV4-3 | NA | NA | CASSQDRNRGGYETQYF | TGCGCCAGCAGCCAAGATCGTAATAGAGGGGGATACGAGACCCAGTACTTC
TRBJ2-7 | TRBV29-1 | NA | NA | CSVGLAEGPYEQYF | TGCAGCGTTGGGCTCGCAGAAGGCCCCTACGAGCAGTACTTC
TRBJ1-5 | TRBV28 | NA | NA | CASSSPDRNNQPQHF | TGTGCCAGCAGTTCCCCCGACAGGAACAATCAGCCCCAGCATTTT
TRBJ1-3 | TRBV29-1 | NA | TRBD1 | CSASRQGGGGNTIYF | TGCAGCGCATCCCGACAGGGAGGAGGTGGAAACACCATATATTTT
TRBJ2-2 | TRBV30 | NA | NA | CAWSYTGELFF | TGTGCCTGGAGTTACACCGGGGAGCTGTTTTTT
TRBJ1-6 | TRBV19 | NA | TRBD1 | CASSTTGGSYNSPLHF | TGTGCCAGTAGTACCACAGGGGGAAGCTATAATTCACCCCTCCACTTT
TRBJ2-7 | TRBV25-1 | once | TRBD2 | CASSEWASGGDEQYF | TGTGCCAGCAGTGAATGGGCTAGCGGGGGGGACGAGCAGTACTTC
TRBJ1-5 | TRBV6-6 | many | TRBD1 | CASRADEGAHQPQHF | TGTGCCAGCAGAGCCGATGAGGGGGCACATCAGCCCCAGCATTTT
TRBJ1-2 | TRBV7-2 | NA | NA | CASSIPKQGANYGYTF | TGTGCCAGCAGCATACCGAAACAGGGAGCTAACTATGGCTACACCTTC
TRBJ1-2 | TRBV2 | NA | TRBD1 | CASSQRVTGGRNYGYTF | TGTGCCAGCAGTCAAAGGGTTACAGGGGGCAGGAACTATGGCTACACCTTC
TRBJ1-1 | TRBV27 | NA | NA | CASSLVRGTEAFF | TGTGCCAGCAGTTTAGTCCGCGGCACTGAAGCTTTCTTT
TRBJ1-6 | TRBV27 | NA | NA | CASRRSNSPLHF | TGTGCCAGCCGACGTTCGAATTCACCCCTCCACTTT
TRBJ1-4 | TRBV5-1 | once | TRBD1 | CASSLWDSTNEKLFF | TGCGCCAGCAGCTTATGGGACAGCACTAATGAAAAACTGTTTTTT
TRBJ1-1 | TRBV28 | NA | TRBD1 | CASSLGQGAEAFF | TGTGCCAGCAGTTTAGGACAGGGGGCTGAAGCTTTCTTT
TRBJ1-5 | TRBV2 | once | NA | CASRQDSGGNQPQHF | TGTGCCAGCAGGCAGGACAGCGGCGGCAATCAGCCCCAGCATTTT
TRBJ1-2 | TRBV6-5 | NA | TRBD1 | CASSRGQGIYGYTF | TGTGCCAGCAGTAGGGGACAGGGGATCTATGGCTACACCTTC
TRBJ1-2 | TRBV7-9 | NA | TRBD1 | CASSPGGGAYGYTF | TGTGCCAGCAGCCCAGGAGGGGGCGCCTATGGCTACACCTTC
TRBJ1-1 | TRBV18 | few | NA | CASSPRDQRNTEAFF | TGTGCCAGCTCACCACGCGATCAGAGGAACACTGAAGCTTTCTTT
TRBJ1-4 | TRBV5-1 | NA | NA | CASSLASGRPNEKLFF | TGCGCCAGCAGCTTGGCCTCCGGGAGGCCTAATGAAAAACTGTTTTTT
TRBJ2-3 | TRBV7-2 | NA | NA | CASSLATESTRHTDTQYF | TGTGCCAGCAGCTTAGCGACAGAATCAACTAGACACACAGATACGCAGTATTTT
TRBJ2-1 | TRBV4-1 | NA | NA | CASSPRINPLKIAEQFF | TGCGCCAGCAGCCCCCGTATTAACCCCCTTAAGATTGCTGAGCAGTTCTTC
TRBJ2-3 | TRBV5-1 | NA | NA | CASSGGQLPGTDTQYF | TGCGCCAGCAGCGGCGGACAGCTACCAGGCACAGATACGCAGTATTTT
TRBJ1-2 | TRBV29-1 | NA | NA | CSVDRGVSAGTYGYTF | TGCAGCGTTGACAGGGGAGTATCGGCAGGGACCTATGGCTACACCTTC
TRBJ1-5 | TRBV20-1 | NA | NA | CSASTGKNQPQHF | TGCAGTGCTAGTACAGGGAAAAATCAGCCCCAGCATTTT
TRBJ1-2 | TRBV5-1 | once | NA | CASSLPDVQGYTF | TGCGCCAGCAGCTTGCCGGACGTCCAAGGCTACACCTTC
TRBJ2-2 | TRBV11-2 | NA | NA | CASSSLGELFF | TGTGCCAGCAGCTCCCTCGGGGAGCTGTTTTTT
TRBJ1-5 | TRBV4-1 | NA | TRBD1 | CASSQQGTDQPQHF | TGCGCCAGCAGCCAACAAGGGACAGATCAGCCCCAGCATTTT
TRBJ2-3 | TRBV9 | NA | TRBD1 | CASSVGTSSQGADTQYF | TGTGCCAGCAGCGTTGGTACCAGCTCCCAGGGGGCAGATACGCAGTATTTT
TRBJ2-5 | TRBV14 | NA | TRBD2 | CASSQDTGKRGGETQYF | TGTGCCAGCAGCCAAGATACCGGGAAGCGCGGGGGGGAGACCCAGTACTTC
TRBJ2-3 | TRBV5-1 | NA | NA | CASSERTDSTDTQYF | TGCGCCAGCAGCGAAAGGACAGACAGTACAGATACGCAGTATTTT
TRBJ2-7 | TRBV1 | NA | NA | CTSSHIRTGGWEQYF | TGCACCAGCAGCCATATTAGGACAGGGGGCTGGGAGCAGTACTTC
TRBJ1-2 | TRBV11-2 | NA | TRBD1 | CASSRGDSTYGYTF | TGTGCCAGCAGCAGAGGGGACAGCACCTATGGCTACACCTTC
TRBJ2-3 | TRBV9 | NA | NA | CASSVGGDTQYF | TGTGCCAGCAGCGTTGGAGGGGATACGCAGTATTTT
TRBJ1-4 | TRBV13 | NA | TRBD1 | CASSRYRGPNEKLFF | TGTGCCAGCAGCCGCTACAGGGGGCCTAATGAAAAACTGTTTTTT
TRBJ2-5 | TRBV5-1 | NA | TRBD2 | CASSRSGTSVQETQYF | TGCGCCAGCAGCCGATCCGGGACTAGCGTCCAAGAGACCCAGTACTTC
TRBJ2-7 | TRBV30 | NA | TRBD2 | CAAKGGSGPEQYF | TGTGCCGCTAAGGGCGGGAGTGGACCCGAGCAGTACTTC
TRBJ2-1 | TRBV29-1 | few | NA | CSVRGGEQFF | TGCAGCGTTCGAGGAGGTGAGCAGTTCTTC
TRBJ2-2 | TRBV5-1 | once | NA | CASIQGTNTGELFF | TGCGCCAGCATTCAGGGGACCAACACCGGGGAGCTGTTTTTT
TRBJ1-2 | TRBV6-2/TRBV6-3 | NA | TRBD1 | CASSWDRVFGYTF | TGTGCCAGCAGTTGGGACAGGGTATTTGGCTACACCTTC
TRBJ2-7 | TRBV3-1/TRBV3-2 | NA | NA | CASSQDTVSSSYEQYF | TGTGCCAGCAGCCAAGATACCGTTTCTAGCTCCTACGAGCAGTACTTC
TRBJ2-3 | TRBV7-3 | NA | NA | CASSLRPRERRDTQYF | TGTGCCAGCAGCTTACGACCCAGGGAAAGGAGAGATACGCAGTATTTT
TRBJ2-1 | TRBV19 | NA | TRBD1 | CASSPLGTGGHNEQFF | TGTGCCAGTAGTCCACTAGGGACAGGAGGGCACAATGAGCAGTTCTTC
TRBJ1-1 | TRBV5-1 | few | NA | CASSLDGYTEAFF | TGCGCCAGCAGCTTGGACGGGTACACTGAAGCTTTCTTT
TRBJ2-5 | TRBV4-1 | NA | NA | CASSQDLLATAKTQYF | TGCGCCAGCAGCCAAGATCTCCTAGCGACGGCCAAGACCCAGTACTTC